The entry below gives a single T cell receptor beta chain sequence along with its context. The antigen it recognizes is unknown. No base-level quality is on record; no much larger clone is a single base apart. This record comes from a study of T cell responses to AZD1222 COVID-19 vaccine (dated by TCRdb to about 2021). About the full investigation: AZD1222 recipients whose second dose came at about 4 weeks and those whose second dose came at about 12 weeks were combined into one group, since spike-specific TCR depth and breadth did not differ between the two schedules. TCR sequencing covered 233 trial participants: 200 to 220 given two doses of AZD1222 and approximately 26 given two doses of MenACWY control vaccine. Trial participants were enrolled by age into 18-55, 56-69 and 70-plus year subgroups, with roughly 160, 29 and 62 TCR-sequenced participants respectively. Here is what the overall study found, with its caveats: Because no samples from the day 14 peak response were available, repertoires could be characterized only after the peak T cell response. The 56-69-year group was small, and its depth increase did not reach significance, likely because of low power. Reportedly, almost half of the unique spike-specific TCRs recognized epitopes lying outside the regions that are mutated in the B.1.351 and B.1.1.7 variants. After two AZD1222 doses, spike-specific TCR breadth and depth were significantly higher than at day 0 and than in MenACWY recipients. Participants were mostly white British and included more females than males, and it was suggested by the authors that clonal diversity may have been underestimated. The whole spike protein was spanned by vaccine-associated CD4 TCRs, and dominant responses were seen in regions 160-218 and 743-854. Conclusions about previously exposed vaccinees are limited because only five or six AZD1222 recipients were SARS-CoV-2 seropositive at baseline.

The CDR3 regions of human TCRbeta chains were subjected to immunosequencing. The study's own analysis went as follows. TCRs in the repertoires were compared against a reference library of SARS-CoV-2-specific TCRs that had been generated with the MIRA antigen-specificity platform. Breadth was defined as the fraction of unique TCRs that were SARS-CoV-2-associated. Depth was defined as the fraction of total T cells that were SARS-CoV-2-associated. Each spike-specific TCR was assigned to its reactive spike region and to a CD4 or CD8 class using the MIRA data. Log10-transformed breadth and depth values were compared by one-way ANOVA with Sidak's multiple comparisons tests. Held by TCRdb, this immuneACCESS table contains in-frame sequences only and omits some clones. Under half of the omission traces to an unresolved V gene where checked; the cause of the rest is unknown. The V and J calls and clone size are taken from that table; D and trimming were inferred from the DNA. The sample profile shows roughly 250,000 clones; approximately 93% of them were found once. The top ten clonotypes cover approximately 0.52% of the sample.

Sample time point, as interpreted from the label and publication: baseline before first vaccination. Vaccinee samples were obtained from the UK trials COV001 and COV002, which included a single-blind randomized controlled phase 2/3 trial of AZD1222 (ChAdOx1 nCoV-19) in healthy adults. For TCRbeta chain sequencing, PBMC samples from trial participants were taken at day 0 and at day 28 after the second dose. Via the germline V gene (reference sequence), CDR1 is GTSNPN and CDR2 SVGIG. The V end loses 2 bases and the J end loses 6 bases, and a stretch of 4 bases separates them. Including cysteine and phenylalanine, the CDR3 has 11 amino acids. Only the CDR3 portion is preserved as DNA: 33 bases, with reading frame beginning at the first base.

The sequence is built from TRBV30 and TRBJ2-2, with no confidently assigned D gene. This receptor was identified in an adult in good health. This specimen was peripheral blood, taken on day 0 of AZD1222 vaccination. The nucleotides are TGTGCCTGGAGTTTGGCCGGGGAGCTGTTTTTT. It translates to CAWSLAGELFF.